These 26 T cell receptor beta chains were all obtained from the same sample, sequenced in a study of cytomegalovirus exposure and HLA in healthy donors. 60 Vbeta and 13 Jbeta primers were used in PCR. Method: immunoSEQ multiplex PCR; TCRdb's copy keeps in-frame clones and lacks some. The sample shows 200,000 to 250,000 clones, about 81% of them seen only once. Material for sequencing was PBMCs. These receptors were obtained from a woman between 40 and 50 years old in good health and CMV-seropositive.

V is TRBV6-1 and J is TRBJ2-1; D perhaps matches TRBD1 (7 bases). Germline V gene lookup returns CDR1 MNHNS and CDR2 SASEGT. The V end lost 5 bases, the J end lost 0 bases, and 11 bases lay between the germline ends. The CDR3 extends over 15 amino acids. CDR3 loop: CASSHRGLSYNEQFF. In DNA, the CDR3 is TGTGCCAGCAGTCACAGGGGACTCTCCTACAATGAGCAGTTCTTC.

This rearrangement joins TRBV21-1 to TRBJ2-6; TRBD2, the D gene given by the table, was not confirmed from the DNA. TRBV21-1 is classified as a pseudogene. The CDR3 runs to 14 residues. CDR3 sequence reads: CASSTGVGANVLTF. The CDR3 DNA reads TGTGCCAGCAGCACCGGGGTTGGGGCCAACGTCCTGACTTTC.

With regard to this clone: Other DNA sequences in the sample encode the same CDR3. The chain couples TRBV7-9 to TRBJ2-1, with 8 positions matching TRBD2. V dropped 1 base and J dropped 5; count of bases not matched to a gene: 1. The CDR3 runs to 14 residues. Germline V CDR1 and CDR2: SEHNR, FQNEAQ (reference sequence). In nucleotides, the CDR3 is TGTGCCAGCAGCTTAGGACTAGCGAACAATGAGCAGTTCTTC. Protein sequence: CASSLGLANNEQFF.

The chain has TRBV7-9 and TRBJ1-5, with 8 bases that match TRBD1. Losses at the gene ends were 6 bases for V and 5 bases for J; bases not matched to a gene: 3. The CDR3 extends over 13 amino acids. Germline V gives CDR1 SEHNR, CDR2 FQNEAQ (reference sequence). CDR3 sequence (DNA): TGTGCCAGCAGTCAGACAGGGGATCAGCCCCAGCATTTT. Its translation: CASSQTGDQPQHF.

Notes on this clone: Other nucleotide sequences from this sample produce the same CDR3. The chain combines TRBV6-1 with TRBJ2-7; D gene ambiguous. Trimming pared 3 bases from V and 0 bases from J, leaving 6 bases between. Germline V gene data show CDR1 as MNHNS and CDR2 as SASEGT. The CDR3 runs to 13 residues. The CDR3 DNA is TGTGCCAGCAGTGAGCGGAACTCCTACGAGCAGTACTTC. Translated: CASSERNSYEQYF.

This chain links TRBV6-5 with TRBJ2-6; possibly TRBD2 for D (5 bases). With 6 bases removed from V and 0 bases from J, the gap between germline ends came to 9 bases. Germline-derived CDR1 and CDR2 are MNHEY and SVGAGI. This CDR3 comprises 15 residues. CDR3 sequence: CASRLGVSGANVLTF. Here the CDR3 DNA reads TGTGCCAGCAGGCTCGGGGTCTCTGGGGCCAACGTCCTGACTTTC.

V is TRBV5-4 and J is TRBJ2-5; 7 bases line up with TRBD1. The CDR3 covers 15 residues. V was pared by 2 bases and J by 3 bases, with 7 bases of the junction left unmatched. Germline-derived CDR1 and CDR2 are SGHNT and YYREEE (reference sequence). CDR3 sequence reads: CASSLIVTGEETQYF. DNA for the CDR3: TGTGCCAGCAGCTTAATTGTAACAGGGGAAGAGACCCAGTACTTC.

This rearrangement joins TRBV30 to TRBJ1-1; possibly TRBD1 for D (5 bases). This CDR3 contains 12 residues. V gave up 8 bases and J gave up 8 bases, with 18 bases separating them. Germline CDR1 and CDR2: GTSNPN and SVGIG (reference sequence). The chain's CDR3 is CAGGDGYAEAFF. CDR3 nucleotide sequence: TGTGCCGGCGGGGACGGATACGCGGAAGCTTTCTTT.

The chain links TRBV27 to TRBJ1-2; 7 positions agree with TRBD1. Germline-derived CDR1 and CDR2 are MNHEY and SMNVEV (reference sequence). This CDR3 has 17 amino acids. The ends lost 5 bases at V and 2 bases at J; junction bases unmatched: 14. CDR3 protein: CASSPYYTGTENYGYTF. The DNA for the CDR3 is TGTGCCAGCAGTCCATATTACACCGGGACAGAAAACTATGGCTACACCTTC.

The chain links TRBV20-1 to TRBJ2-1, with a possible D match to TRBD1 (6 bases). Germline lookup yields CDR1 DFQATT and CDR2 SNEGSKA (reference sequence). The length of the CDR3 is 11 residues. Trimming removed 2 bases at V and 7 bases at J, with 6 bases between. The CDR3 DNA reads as TGCAGTGCTAGAAGGGGGAATGAGCAGTTCTTC. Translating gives CSARRGNEQFF.

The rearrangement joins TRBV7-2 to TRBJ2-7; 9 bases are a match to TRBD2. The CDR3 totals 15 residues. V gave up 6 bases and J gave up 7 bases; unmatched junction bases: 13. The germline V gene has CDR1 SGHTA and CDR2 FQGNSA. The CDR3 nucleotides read TGTGCCAGCAGTCCAAACGGGGCGGGGGGGCTGGAGCAGTACTTC. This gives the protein CASSPNGAGGLEQYF.

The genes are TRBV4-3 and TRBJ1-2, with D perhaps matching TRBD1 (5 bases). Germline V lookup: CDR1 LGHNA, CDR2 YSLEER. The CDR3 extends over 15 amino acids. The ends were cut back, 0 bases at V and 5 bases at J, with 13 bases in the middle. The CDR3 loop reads CASSQENRNFYGYTF. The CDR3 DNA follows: TGCGCCAGCAGCCAAGAAAACAGGAATTTTTATGGCTACACCTTC.

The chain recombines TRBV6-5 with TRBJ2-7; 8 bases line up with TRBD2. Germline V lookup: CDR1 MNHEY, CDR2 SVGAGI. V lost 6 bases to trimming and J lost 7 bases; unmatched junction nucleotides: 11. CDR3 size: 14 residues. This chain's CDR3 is CASSYTQRGREQYF. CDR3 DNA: TGTGCCAGCAGCTATACACAGCGGGGGCGGGAGCAGTACTTC.

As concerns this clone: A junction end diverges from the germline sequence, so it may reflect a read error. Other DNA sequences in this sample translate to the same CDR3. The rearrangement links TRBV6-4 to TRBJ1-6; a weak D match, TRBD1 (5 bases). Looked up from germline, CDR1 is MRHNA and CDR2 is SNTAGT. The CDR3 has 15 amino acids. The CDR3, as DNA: TGTGCCAGCAGTGACCCTTCAGGGTTTAATTCCCCCCTCCACTTT. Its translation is CASSDPSGFNSPLHF.

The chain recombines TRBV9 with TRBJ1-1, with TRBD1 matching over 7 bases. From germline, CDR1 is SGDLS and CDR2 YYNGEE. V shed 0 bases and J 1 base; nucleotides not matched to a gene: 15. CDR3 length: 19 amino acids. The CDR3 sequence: CASSVVLRTTGTANTEAFF. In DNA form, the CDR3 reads TGTGCCAGCAGCGTAGTTCTAAGGACTACGGGGACAGCGAACACTGAAGCTTTCTTT.

The chain's CDR3 is CASSLAASGGYEQYF. The CDR3 DNA sequence: TGTGCCAGCAGCTTGGCGGCTAGCGGGGGGTACGAGCAGTACTTC. V is TRBV5-4 and J is TRBJ2-7; 11 nucleotides agree with TRBD2. The CDR3 has 15 amino acids. The V gene's germline CDR1 is SGHNT and CDR2 YYREEE (reference sequence). J gave up 4 bases and V 0 bases, and 3 bases lay outside the gene matches. Full variable domain (missing parts from reference TRBV5-4 and TRBJ2-7): ETGVTQSPTHLIKTRGQQVTLRCSSQSGHNTVSWYQQALGQGPQFIFQYYREEENGRGNFPPRFSGLQFPNYSSELNVNALELDDSALYLCASSLAASGGYEQYFGPGTRLTVT.

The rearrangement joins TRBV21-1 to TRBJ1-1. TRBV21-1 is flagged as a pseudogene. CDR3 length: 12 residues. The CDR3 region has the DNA TGTGCCAGCAGTATACGGGTTTGGGAAGCTTTCTTT. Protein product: CASSIRVWEAFF.

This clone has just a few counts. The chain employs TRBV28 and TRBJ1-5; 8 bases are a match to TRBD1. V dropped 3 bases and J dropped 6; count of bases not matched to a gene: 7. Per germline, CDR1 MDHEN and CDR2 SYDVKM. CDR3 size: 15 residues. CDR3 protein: CASSFHGQGSQPQHF. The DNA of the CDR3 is TGTGCCAGCAGTTTTCACGGACAGGGAAGTCAGCCCCAGCATTTT.

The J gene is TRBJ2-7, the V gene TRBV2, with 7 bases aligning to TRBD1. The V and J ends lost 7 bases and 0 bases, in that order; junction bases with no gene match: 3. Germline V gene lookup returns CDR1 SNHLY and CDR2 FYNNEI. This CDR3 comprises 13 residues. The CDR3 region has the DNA TGTGCCAGCATGAGGACAGGCTCCTACGAGCAGTACTTC. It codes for CASMRTGSYEQYF. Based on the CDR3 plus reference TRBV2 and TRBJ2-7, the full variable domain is EPEVTQTPSHQVTQMGQEVILRCVPISNHLYFYWYRQILGQKVEFLVSFYNNEISEKSEIFDDQFSVERPDGSNFTLKIRSTKLEDSAMYFCASMRTGSYEQYFGPGTRLTVT.

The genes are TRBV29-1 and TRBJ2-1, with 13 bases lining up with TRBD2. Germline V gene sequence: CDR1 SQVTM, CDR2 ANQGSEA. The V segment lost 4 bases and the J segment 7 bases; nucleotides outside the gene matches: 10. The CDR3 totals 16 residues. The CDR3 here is CSVGGGGLAGANEQFF. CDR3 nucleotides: TGCAGCGTTGGGGGGGGAGGACTAGCGGGAGCTAATGAGCAGTTCTTC.

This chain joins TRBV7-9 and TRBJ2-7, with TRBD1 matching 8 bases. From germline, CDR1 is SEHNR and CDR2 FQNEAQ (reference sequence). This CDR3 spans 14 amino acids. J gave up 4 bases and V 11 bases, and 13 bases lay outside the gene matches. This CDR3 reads CAASPVDRAYEQYF. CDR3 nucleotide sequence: TGTGCCGCTTCGCCTGTGGACAGGGCGTACGAGCAGTACTTC.

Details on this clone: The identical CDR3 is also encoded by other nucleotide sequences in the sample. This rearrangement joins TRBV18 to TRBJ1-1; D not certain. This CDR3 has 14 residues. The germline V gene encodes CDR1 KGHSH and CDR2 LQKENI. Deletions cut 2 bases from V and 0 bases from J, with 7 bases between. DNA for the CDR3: TGTGCCAGCTCACCAGGGCAACTGAACACTGAAGCTTTCTTT. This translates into CASSPGQLNTEAFF. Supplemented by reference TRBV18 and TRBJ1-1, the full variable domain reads NAGVMQNPRHLVRRRGQEARLRCSPMKGHSHVYWYRQLPEEGLKFMVYLQKENIIDESGMPKERFSAEFPKEGPSILRIQQVVRGDSAAYFCASSPGQLNTEAFFGQGTRLTVV.

Here the CDR3 reads CACRLAGGHEQFF. The CDR3 nucleotides are TGTGCCTGTCGCTTAGCGGGGGGGCATGAGCAGTTCTTC. The chain couples TRBV30 to TRBJ2-1; 11 bases are shared with TRBD2. The CDR3 consists of 13 residues. V lost 6 bases, J lost 8 bases, and 6 bases stayed unmatched. CDR1 and CDR2 from the germline V gene are GTSNPN and SVGIG (reference sequence).

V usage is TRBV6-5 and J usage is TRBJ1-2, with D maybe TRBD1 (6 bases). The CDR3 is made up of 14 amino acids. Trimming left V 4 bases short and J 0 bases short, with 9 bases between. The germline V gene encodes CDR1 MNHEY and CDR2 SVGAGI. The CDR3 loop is CASSFDRTNYGYTF. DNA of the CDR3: TGTGCCAGCAGTTTTGACAGGACTAACTATGGCTACACCTTC.

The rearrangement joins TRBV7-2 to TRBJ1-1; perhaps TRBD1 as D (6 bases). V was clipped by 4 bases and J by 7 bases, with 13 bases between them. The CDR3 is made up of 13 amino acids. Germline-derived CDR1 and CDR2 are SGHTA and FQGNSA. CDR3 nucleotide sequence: TGTGCCAGCAGCTACTGGACAGAGGGTGAAGCTTTCTTT. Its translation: CASSYWTEGEAFF.

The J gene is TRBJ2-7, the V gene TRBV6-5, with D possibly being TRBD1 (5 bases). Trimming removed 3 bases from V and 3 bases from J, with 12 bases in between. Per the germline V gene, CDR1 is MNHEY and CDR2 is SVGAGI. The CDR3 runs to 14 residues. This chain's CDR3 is CASSYPGQGYEQYF. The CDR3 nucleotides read TGTGCCAGCAGTTATCCGGGTCAGGGCTACGAGCAGTACTTC.